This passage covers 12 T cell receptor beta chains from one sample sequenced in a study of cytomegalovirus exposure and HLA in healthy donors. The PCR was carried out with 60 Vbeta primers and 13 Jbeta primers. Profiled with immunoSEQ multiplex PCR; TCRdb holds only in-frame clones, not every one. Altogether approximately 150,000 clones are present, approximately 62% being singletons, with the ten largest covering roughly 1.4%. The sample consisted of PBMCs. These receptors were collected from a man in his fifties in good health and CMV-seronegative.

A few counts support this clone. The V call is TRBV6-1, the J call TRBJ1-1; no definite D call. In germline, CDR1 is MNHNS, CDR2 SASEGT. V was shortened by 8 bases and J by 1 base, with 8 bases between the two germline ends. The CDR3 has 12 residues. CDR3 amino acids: CASVKRNTEAFF. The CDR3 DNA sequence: TGTGCCAGCGTGAAGAGGAACACTGAAGCTTTCTTT.

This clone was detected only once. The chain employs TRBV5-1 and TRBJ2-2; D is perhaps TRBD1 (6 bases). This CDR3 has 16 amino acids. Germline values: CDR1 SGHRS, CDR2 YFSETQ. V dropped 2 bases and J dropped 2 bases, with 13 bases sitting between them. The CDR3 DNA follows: TGCGCCAGCAGCTTTCGTAGGACAGTCAACACCGGGGAGCTGTTTTTT. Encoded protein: CASSFRRTVNTGELFF.

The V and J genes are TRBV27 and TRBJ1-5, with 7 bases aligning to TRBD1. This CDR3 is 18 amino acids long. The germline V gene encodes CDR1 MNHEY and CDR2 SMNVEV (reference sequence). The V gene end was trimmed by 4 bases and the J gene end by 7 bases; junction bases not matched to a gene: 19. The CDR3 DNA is TGTGCCAGCAGTTCCTACAGGGGTTCGGGGCGAGCGGAACAGCCCCAGCATTTT. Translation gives CASSSYRGSGRAEQPQHF.

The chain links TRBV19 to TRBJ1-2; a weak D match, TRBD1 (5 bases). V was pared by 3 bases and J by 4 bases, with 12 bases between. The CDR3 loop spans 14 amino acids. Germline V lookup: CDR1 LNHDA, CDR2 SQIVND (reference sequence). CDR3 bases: TGTGCCAGTAGTATTGCGGGGACGAGCTATGGCTACACCTTC. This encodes CASSIAGTSYGYTF.

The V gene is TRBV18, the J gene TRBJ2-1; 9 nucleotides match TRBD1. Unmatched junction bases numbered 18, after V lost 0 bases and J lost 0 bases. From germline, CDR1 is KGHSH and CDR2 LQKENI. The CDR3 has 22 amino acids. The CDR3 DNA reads TGTGCCAGCTCACCACCACAGGGGGCGTCAGACCGGTATCCTGGCTCCTACAATGAGCAGTTCTTC. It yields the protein CASSPPQGASDRYPGSYNEQFF.

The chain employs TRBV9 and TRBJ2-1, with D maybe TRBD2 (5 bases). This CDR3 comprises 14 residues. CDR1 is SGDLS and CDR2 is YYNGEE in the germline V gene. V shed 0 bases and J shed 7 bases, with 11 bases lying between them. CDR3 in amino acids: CASSVDSGLNEQFF. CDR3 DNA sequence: TGTGCCAGCAGCGTAGACAGCGGCCTTAATGAGCAGTTCTTC.

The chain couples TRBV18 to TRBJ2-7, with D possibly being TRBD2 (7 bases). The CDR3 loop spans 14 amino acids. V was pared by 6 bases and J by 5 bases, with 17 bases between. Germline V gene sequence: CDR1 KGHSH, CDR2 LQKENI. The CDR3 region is CASSGPGRGNEQYF. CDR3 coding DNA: TGTGCCAGCTCCGGTCCGGGGAGGGGGAACGAGCAGTACTTC.

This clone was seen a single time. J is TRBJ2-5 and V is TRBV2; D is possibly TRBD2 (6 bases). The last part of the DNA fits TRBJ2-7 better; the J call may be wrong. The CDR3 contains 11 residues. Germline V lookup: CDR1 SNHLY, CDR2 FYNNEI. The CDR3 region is CASSERAEQYF. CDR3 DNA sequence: TGTGCCAGCAGCGAGCGGGCCGAGCAGTACTTC.

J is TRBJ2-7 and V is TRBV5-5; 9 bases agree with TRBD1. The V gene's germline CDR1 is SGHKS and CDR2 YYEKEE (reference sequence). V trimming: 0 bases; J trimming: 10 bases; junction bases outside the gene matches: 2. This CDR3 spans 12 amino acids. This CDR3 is CASSLDRGRQYF. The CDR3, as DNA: TGTGCCAGCAGCTTGGACAGGGGGCGTCAGTACTTC.

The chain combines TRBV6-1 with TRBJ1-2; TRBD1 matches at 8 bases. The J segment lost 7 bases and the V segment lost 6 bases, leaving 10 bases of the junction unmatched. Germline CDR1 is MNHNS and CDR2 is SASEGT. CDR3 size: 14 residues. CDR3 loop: CASSSGTGTIGYTF. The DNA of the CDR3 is TGTGCCAGCAGCTCCGGGACAGGTACTATTGGCTACACCTTC.

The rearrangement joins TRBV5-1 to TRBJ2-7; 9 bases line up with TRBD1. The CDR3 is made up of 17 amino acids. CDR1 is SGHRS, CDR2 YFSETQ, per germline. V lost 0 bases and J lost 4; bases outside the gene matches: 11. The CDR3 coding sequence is TGCGCCAGCAGCTTGGCCGCTCCGGGACAGGGCGGGTACGAGCAGTACTTC. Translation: CASSLAAPGQGGYEQYF.

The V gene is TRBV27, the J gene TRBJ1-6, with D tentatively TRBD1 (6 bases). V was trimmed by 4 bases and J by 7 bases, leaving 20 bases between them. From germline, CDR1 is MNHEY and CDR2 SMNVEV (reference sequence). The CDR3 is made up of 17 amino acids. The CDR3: CASSSPLQGKENSPLHF. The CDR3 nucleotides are TGTGCCAGCAGTTCCCCCCTACAGGGAAAGGAAAATTCACCCCTCCACTTT.